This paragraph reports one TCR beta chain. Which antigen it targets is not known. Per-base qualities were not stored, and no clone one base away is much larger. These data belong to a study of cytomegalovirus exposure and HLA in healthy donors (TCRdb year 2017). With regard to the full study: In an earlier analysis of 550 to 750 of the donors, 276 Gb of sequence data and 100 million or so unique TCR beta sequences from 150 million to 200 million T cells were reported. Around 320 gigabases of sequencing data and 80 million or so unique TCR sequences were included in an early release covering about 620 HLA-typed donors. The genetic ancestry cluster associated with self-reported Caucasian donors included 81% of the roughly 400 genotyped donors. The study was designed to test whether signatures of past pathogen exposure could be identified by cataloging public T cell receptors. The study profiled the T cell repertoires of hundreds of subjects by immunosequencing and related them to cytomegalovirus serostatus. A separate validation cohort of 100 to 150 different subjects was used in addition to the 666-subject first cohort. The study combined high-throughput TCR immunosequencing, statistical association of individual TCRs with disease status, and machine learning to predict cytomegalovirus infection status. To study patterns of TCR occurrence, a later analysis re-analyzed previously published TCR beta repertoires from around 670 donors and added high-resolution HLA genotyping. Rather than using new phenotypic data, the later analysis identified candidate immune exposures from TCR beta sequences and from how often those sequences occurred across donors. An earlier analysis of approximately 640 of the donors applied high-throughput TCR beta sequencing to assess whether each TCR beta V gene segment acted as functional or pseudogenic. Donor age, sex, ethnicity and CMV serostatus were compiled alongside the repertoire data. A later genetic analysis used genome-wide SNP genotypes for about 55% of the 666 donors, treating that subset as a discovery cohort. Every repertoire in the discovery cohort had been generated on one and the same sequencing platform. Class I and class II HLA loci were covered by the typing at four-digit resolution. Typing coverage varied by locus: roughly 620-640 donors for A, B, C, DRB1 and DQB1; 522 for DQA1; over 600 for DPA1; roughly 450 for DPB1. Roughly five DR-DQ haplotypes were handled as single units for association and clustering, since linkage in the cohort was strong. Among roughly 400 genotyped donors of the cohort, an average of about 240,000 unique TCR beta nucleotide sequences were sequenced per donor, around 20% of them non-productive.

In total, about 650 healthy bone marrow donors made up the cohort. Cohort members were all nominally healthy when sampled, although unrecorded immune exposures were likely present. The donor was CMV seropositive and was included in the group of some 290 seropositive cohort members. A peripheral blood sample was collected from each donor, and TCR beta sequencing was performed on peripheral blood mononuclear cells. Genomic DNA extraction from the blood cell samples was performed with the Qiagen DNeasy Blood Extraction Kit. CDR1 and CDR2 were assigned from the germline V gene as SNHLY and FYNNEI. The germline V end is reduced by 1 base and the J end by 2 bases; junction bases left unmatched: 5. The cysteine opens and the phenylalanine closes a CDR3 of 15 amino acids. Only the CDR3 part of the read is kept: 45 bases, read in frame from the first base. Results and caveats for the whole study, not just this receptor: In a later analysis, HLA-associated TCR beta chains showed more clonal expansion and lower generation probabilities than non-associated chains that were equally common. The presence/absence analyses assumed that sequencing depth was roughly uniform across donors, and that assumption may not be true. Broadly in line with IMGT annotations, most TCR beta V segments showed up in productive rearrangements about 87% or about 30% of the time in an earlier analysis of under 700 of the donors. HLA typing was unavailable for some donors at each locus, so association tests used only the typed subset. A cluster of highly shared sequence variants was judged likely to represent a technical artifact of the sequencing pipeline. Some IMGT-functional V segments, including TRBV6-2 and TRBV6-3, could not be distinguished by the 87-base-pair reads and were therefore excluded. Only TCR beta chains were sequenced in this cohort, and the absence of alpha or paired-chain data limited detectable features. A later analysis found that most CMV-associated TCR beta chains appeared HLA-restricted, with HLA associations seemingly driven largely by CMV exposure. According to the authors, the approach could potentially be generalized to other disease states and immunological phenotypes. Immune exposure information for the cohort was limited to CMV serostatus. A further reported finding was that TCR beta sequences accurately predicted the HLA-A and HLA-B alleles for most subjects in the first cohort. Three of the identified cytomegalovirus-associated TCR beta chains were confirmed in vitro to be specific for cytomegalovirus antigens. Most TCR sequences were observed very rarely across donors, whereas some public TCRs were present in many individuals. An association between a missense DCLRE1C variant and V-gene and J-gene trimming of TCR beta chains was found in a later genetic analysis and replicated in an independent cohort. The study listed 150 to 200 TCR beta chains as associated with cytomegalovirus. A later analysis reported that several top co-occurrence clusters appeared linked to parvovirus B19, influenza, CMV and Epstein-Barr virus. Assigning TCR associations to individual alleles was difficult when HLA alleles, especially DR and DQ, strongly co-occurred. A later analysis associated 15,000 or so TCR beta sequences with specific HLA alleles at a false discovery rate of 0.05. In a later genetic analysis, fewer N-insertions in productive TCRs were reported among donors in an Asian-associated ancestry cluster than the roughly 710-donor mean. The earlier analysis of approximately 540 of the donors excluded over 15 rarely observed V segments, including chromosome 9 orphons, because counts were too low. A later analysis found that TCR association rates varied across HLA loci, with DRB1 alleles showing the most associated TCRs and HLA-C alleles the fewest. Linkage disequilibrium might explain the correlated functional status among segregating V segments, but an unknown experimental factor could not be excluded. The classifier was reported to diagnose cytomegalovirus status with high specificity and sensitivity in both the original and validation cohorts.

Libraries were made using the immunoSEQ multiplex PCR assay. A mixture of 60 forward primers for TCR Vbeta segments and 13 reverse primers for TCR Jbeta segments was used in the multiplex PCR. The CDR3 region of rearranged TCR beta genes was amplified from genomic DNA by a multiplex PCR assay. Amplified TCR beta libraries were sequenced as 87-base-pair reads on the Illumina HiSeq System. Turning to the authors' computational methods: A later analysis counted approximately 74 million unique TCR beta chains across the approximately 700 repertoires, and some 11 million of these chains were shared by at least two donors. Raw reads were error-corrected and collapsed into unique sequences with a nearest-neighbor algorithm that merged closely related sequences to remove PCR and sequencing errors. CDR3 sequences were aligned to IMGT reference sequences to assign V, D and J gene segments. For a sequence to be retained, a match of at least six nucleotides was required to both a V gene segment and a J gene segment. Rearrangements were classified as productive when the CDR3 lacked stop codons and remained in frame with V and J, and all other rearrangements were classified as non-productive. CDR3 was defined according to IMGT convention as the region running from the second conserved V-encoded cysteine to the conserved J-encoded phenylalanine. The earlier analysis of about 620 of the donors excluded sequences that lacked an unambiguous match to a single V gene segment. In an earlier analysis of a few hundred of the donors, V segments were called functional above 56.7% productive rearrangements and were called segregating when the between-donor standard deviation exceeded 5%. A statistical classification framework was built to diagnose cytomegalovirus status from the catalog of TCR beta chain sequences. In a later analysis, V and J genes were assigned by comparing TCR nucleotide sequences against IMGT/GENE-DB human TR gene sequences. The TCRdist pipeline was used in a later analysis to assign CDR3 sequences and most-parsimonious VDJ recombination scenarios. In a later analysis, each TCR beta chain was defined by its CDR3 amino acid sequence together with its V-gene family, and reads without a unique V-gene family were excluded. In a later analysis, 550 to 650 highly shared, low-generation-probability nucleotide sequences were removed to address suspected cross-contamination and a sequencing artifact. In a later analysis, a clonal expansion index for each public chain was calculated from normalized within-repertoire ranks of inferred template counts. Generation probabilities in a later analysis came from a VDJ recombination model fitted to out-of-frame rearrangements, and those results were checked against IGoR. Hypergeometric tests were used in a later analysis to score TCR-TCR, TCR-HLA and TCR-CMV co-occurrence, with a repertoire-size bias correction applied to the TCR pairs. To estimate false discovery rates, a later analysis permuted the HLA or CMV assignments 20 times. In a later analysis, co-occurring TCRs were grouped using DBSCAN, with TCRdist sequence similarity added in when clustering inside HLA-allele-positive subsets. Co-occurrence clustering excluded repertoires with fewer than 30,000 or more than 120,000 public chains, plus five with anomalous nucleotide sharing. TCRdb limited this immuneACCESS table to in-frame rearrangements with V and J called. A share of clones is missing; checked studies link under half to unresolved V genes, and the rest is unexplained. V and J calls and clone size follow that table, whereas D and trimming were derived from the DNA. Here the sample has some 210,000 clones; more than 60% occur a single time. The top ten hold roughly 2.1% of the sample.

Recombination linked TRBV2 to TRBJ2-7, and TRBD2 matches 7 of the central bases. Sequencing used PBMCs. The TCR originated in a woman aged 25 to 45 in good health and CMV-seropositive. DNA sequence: TGTGCCAGCAGTGAAGAAGCGGGACTCGCCTACGAGCAGTACTTC. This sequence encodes CASSEEAGLAYEQYF.